This T cell receptor (beta chain) is drawn from a study of CD4 T cells in relation to SARS-CoV-2 and coronaviruses. Before the COVID-19 pandemic, during about 2011-2019, CD4+ T cells were taken from unexposed donors. Isolation of CD4+ T cells took place after approximately eleven days in culture. V shed 0 bases, J shed 3 bases, and the junction held 2 bases outside the gene matches. The length of the CDR3 is 14 residues. Germline CDR1 ENHRY, CDR2 SYGVKD. TCRdb's copy holds only in-frame clones and misses some; the assay was immunoSEQ multiplex PCR. This table has about 22,000 clones, around 77% appearing once. This clone was detected a few times. Its antigen remains unidentified. The study, taken as a whole, reports: No donor gave both pre-pandemic and post-infection samples. No crossreactivity against non-spike viral proteins was tested here.

The sequence derives from a human donor in good health. The specimen sequenced was CD4+ T cells from PBMCs, cultured in vitro. The rearrangement uses TRBV10-3 and TRBJ2-7, with 7 positions matching TRBD1. The CDR3 region is CAISESAGGYEQYF. CDR3 DNA: TGTGCCATCAGTGAGTCAGCAGGGGGCTACGAGCAGTACTTC.